The entry below gives a single T cell receptor beta chain sequence along with its context. Its antigen is as yet unknown. One end of the junction varies from germline; a read error may be responsible. The source of the sample is a study of cytomegalovirus exposure and HLA in healthy donors. The overall study: A later analysis reported the same platform for the roughly 120 validation repertoires and the roughly 630 first-cohort repertoires.

Generated by immunoSEQ multiplex PCR, the TCRdb table keeps only in-frame clones and is missing some. Here the sample spans 250,000 to 350,000 clones, around 90% being singletons. Study-wide points: TCR beta chains numbering some 160 were designated cytomegalovirus-associated.

This CDR3 region has 11 residues. Looked up from germline, CDR1 is DFQATT and CDR2 is SNEGSKA (reference sequence). The origin of this receptor is a man in his thirties or forties in good health and CMV-seronegative. The chain links TRBV20-1 to TRBJ2-4, with a tentative D call TRBD1 (5 bases). Sequencing input: PBMCs. The CDR3 is CSAILKGERHF. The CDR3 DNA follows: TGCAGTGCTATTTTGAAAGGGGAACGGCACTTC.